This TCR beta chain was documented in a study of T cell responses to AZD1222 COVID-19 vaccine. Study outcomes and limitations: Donors were largely white British and mainly female; clonal diversity was possibly underestimated. Per reports, nearly half of all spike-specific TCRs target regions that are unmutated in variants.

Method: immunoSEQ multiplex PCR; TCRdb's copy keeps in-frame clones and lacks some. The table shows about 49,000 clones, with approximately 79% occurring only once. Per germline, CDR1 MNHNS and CDR2 SASEGT. The CDR3 is 15 amino acids. V was pared by 3 bases and J by 2 bases, with 11 bases between. This clone was counted a few times. No antigen is known for it. This clonotype originated in an adult in good health. J is TRBJ1-5 and V is TRBV6-1; D may be TRBD1 (5 bases). The sample consisted of peripheral blood, taken on day 0 of MenACWY control vaccination. This chain's CDR3 is CASSDSQARNQPQHF. The CDR3 nucleotides are TGTGCCAGCAGTGATTCACAGGCGCGCAATCAGCCCCAGCATTTT.